Below, one TCR beta chain is given with its context. The data are from a study of blood T cell repertoires in COVID-19. Study context: Samples taken during acute and convalescent COVID-19 were collected in the United States, Italy and Spain. The cDNA or gDNA used as material had been derived from T cells, B-cell-depleted T cells, or PBMCs.

Seattle enrolled patients during active infection and tracked them longitudinally. As processed by the authors: The authors estimated nucleated cell counts from reference gene primer amplification. Sequencing used immunoSEQ multiplex PCR; TCRdb keeps in-frame clones, though not all of them. Clonal size and the V and J genes are those of that table, whereas D and trimming came from the DNA. The sample contains about 170,000 clones, about 90% of which appear only once. CDR1 is LGHDT, CDR2 YNNKEL, per germline (reference sequence). The CDR3 spans 12 residues. Trimming shortened V by 1 base and J by 11 bases, and 11 bases separated the two germline ends.

Sequencing input: peripheral blood. This rearrangement joins TRBV3-1 (or the pseudogene TRBV3-2) to TRBJ1-1, with unresolved D. This sequence was found in a man aged 30 to 39 with COVID-19, enrolled during active disease. The CDR3 sequence: CASSQGGGRAFF. Written as DNA, the CDR3 is TGTGCCAGCAGCCAAGGCGGCGGGAGGGCTTTCTTT.